A selection of T cell receptor beta chains follows, all from one sample in a study of blood T cell repertoires in COVID-19. Repertoires were generated with immunoSEQ multiplex PCR, while TCRdb's copy carries only in-frame clones and drops some. The sample carries approximately 160,000 clones, roughly 85% recorded once. Material: PBMCs or T cells enriched from blood (not recorded which). Source of these receptors: a woman between 45 and 65 years old who had recovered from COVID-19. CDR3s include the opening cysteine and the closing phenylalanine or tryptophan. Each record gives: CDR3 protein, CDR3 DNA, J gene, CDR3 length, D gene, V gene, clone size. D genes are given only for firm matches. Clone sizes are given selectively: once, few, many, or a class where the clone is expanded.

cdr3_aa: CALHRAGDGNYGYTF
cdr3_nt: TGTGCCCTCCATCGGGCAGGGGATGGTAACTATGGCTACACCTTC
j_call: TRBJ1-2
cdr3_length: 15
d_call: -
v_call: TRBV2
clone_size: once

cdr3_aa: CASSLAGAPNTEAFF
cdr3_nt: TGTGCCAGCAGCTTAGCGGGGGCTCCTAACACTGAAGCTTTCTTT
j_call: TRBJ1-1
cdr3_length: 15
d_call: -
v_call: TRBV7-9
clone_size: -

cdr3_aa: CATSDSSRGPNYGYTF
cdr3_nt: TGTGCCACCAGTGATTCATCCAGGGGACCTAACTATGGCTACACCTTC
j_call: TRBJ1-2
cdr3_length: 16
d_call: -
v_call: TRBV24-1
clone_size: -

cdr3_aa: CASSFSSSYNEQFF
cdr3_nt: TGTGCCAGCAGTTTCTCTAGCTCCTACAATGAGCAGTTCTTC
j_call: TRBJ2-1
cdr3_length: 14
d_call: -
v_call: TRBV27
clone_size: -

cdr3_aa: CTSSHYGGNFRATQYF
cdr3_nt: TGCACCAGCAGCCACTACGGGGGGAATTTTAGAGCTACGCAGTATTTT
j_call: TRBJ2-3
cdr3_length: 16
d_call: -
v_call: TRBV1
clone_size: -

cdr3_aa: CASSLGIGQARGTIYF
cdr3_nt: TGCGCCAGCAGCCTTGGGATCGGACAGGCGCGGGGCACCATATATTTT
j_call: TRBJ1-3
cdr3_length: 16
d_call: TRBD1
v_call: TRBV5-1
clone_size: -

cdr3_aa: CASRGTGAGGQPQHF
cdr3_nt: TGTGCCAGCAGAGGCACAGGGGCAGGGGGTCAGCCCCAGCATTTT
j_call: TRBJ1-5
cdr3_length: 15
d_call: TRBD1
v_call: TRBV6-5
clone_size: -

cdr3_aa: CSALGGNYGYTF
cdr3_nt: TGCAGCGCCCTGGGGGGGAACTATGGCTACACCTTC
j_call: TRBJ1-2
cdr3_length: 12
d_call: -
v_call: TRBV29-1
clone_size: -

cdr3_aa: CASRAGQGDSPLHF
cdr3_nt: TGTGCCAGTAGGGCAGGACAGGGGGATTCACCCCTCCACTTT
j_call: TRBJ1-6
cdr3_length: 14
d_call: TRBD1
v_call: TRBV19
clone_size: -

cdr3_aa: CASRDRVYSGNTIYF
cdr3_nt: TGTGCCAGCAGGGACAGGGTTTACTCTGGAAACACCATATATTTT
j_call: TRBJ1-3
cdr3_length: 15
d_call: TRBD1
v_call: TRBV2
clone_size: -

cdr3_aa: CATSRDLKRLTEAFF
cdr3_nt: TGTGCCACCAGCAGAGATCTTAAGAGGCTCACTGAAGCTTTCTTT
j_call: TRBJ1-1
cdr3_length: 15
d_call: -
v_call: TRBV15
clone_size: -

cdr3_aa: CASSTPTSTMRIEAFF
cdr3_nt: TGTGCCAGCAGCACACCCACCTCTACCATGAGGATTGAAGCTTTCTTT
j_call: TRBJ1-1
cdr3_length: 16
d_call: -
v_call: TRBV5-6
clone_size: few

cdr3_aa: CASRPGQGGNQPQHF
cdr3_nt: TGTGCCAGCAGACCGGGACAGGGCGGGAATCAGCCCCAGCATTTT
j_call: TRBJ1-5
cdr3_length: 15
d_call: TRBD1
v_call: TRBV28
clone_size: -

cdr3_aa: CASSVGSSSYNEQFF
cdr3_nt: TGTGCCAGCAGCGTAGGTTCGAGCTCCTACAATGAGCAGTTCTTC
j_call: TRBJ2-1
cdr3_length: 15
d_call: -
v_call: TRBV9
clone_size: once

cdr3_aa: CASSGGSYPDTQYF
cdr3_nt: TGTGCCAGCAGTGGGGGGAGCTACCCAGATACGCAGTATTTT
j_call: TRBJ2-3
cdr3_length: 14
d_call: -
v_call: TRBV27
clone_size: once

cdr3_aa: CASSSPGGGEETQYF
cdr3_nt: TGTGCCAGCAGTTCCCCGGGGGGGGGCGAGGAGACCCAGTACTTC
j_call: TRBJ2-5
cdr3_length: 15
d_call: TRBD2
v_call: TRBV27
clone_size: -

cdr3_aa: CASSLGGGVYGYTF
cdr3_nt: TGTGCCAGCTCACTTGGAGGCGGAGTCTATGGCTACACCTTC
j_call: TRBJ1-2
cdr3_length: 14
d_call: -
v_call: TRBV18
clone_size: -

cdr3_aa: CASSLNEQAGRADTQYF
cdr3_nt: TGTGCCAGCAGCTTAAACGAGCAGGCGGGTAGGGCAGATACGCAGTATTTT
j_call: TRBJ2-3
cdr3_length: 17
d_call: -
v_call: TRBV7-9
clone_size: -

cdr3_aa: CASSLSGSSYNEQFF
cdr3_nt: TGTGCCAGCTCACTTTCCGGGAGCTCCTACAATGAGCAGTTCTTC
j_call: TRBJ2-1
cdr3_length: 15
d_call: -
v_call: TRBV18
clone_size: -

cdr3_aa: CASSSPRRDRGLRGYTF
cdr3_nt: TGTGCCAGCAGTTCCCCCCGGCGGGACAGGGGGTTGAGGGGCTACACCTTC
j_call: TRBJ1-2
cdr3_length: 17
d_call: TRBD1
v_call: TRBV27
clone_size: -

cdr3_aa: CASSVGLPNQPQHF
cdr3_nt: TGTGCCAGCAGTGTGGGGCTCCCGAACCAGCCCCAGCATTTT
j_call: TRBJ1-5
cdr3_length: 14
d_call: -
v_call: TRBV2
clone_size: -

cdr3_aa: CASSFHRDENEQFF
cdr3_nt: TGTGCCAGCAGCTTCCACAGGGATGAGAATGAGCAGTTCTTC
j_call: TRBJ2-1
cdr3_length: 14
d_call: -
v_call: TRBV7-3
clone_size: -